This TCR beta chain was sequenced in a study of cytomegalovirus exposure and HLA in healthy donors. Whole-study results and caveats: The study labeled 150 to 200 TCR beta chains cytomegalovirus-associated.

Of note for this clone: Antigen unknown.

The protocol was immunoSEQ multiplex PCR, while the TCRdb copy is restricted to in-frame clones and leaves out a portion. The profile shows under 250,000 clones, about 93% of them singletons. Germline values: CDR1 LGHNA, CDR2 YNFKEQ. The germline V and J ends were trimmed by 3 bases and 0 bases, with 17 bases remaining between them. The length of the CDR3 is 17 residues. The chain combines TRBV4-2 with TRBJ1-1; D may be TRBD1 (6 bases). Specimen: PBMCs. This TCR was recovered from a woman aged 18-29 years in good health and CMV-seronegative. CDR3 protein: CASSQANREFMNTEAFF. The CDR3 DNA reads as TGTGCCAGCAGCCAGGCCAACAGGGAATTCATGAACACTGAAGCTTTCTTT.